The 21 T cell receptor beta chains below come from one sample, sequenced in a study of T cell changes during pregnancy in multiple sclerosis. Data came from immunoSEQ multiplex PCR; TCRdb stores just in-frame clones and leaves some out. The sample holds approximately 46,000 clones, 85% to 90% seen once. Here the sequenced sample was peripheral blood, taken after pregnancy. The receptors were sampled from a female donor in good health, enrolled as a control in a pregnancy study.

The gene calls are TRBV9 and TRBJ1-4, with 8 bases fitting TRBD1. Trimming cost V 0 bases and J 8 bases; bases outside gene matches: 6. CDR3 length equals 15 residues. Germline V gene lookup returns CDR1 SGDLS and CDR2 YYNGEE. DNA of the CDR3: TGTGCCAGCAGCGTAGCTGGGACAGGCGGCGAAAAACTGTTTTTT. Protein: CASSVAGTGGEKLFF.

In regard to this clone: At one of its ends the junction is not consistent with the germline gene, which may arise from a read error. Other DNA sequences of this sample code for an identical CDR3. The chain is built from TRBV30 and TRBJ2-7; tentatively, D is TRBD2 (5 bases). The CDR3 consists of 12 residues. CDR1 and CDR2 from the germline V gene are GTSNPN and SVGIG (reference sequence). CDR3 protein: CAWSVLGDEQYF. The CDR3 DNA reads as TGTGCCTGGAGTGTACTAGGTGACGAACAGTACTTC. Complete variable domain (other parts from reference TRBV30 and TRBJ2-7): SQTIHQWPATLVQPVGSPLSLECTVEGTSNPNLYWYRQAAGRGLQLLFYSVGIGQISSEVPQNLSASRPQDRQFILSSKKLLLSDSGFYLCAWSVLGDEQYFGPGTRLTVT.

The CDR3 DNA is TGTGCCACCGTCGACAGGGCGGCGGAAGCTTTCTTT. Translated, it gives CATVDRAAEAFF. The chain is built from TRBV6-5 and TRBJ1-1; 7 bases are a match to TRBD1. Germline V gives CDR1 MNHEY, CDR2 SVGAGI. The J segment lost 8 bases and the V segment lost 10 bases, leaving 10 bases of the junction unmatched. The CDR3 spans 12 residues.

This sequence joins TRBV18 and TRBJ1-6; 8 nucleotides align to TRBD1. The germline V gene has CDR1 KGHSH and CDR2 LQKENI. Losses at the gene ends were 2 bases for V and 3 bases for J; bases not matched to a gene: 0. The CDR3 contains 15 residues. CDR3 DNA: TGTGCCAGCTCACCAGGGACAGGCTATAATTCACCCCTCCACTTT. This gives the protein CASSPGTGYNSPLHF.

The table lists this clone with a count of one. The chain links TRBV28 to TRBJ1-2; 8 positions match TRBD1. V lost 5 bases to trimming and J lost 7 bases; unmatched junction nucleotides: 9. The CDR3 has 14 residues. The V gene's germline CDR1 is MDHEN and CDR2 SYDVKM. CDR3 in amino acids: CASSPPGQARGYTF. The CDR3 DNA is TGTGCCAGCAGTCCGCCGGGACAGGCCCGTGGCTACACCTTC.

The chain combines TRBV5-6 with TRBJ1-3; D uncertain. Germline V lookup: CDR1 SGHDT, CDR2 YYEEEE. The CDR3 totals 13 residues. The V and J ends lost 2 bases and 8 bases respectively, with 11 bases between them. The CDR3 DNA sequence: TGTGCCAGCAGCTTAATCCATGTAGACACCATATATTTT. Protein sequence: CASSLIHVDTIYF.

The V call is TRBV9, the J call TRBJ2-1; the match to TRBD2 covers 9 bases. Germline V CDR1 and CDR2: SGDLS, YYNGEE. V gave up 6 bases and J gave up 0 bases; unmatched junction bases: 4. This CDR3 region has 15 residues. CDR3 in amino acids: CASNAGGGSYNEQFF. The DNA of the CDR3 is TGTGCCAGCAATGCGGGGGGGGGCTCCTACAATGAGCAGTTCTTC.

The chain has TRBV4-1 and TRBJ2-3; 10 bases line up with TRBD2. Germline CDR1 is MGHRA and CDR2 is YSYEKL. The CDR3 runs 17 residues. J was trimmed by 1 base and V by 4 bases; bases with no gene match: 8. CDR3 residues: CASSRSSGGSGTDTQYF. The CDR3 DNA is TGCGCCAGCAGCCGGAGTAGCGGGGGGTCGGGCACAGATACGCAGTATTTT.

The chain recombines TRBV11-3 with TRBJ2-5; D may be TRBD2 (6 bases). The V gene lost 5 bases and the J gene lost 0 bases, with 16 bases spanning the gap. This CDR3 contains 16 residues. Per germline, CDR1 SGHNT and CDR2 YENEEA. The CDR3, as DNA: TGTGCCAGCAGCCGAGGCGGGGACGCGTACCAAGAGACCCAGTACTTC. This encodes CASSRGGDAYQETQYF.

CDR3 DNA sequence: TGTGCCAGTATTGGACTTTTGAACACTGAAGCTTTCTTT. Translated, it gives CASIGLLNTEAFF. V and J are TRBV2 and TRBJ1-1; D gene ambiguous. The CDR3 has 13 amino acids. The germline CDR1 and CDR2 sequences are SNHLY and FYNNEI. V gave up 9 bases and J gave up 0 bases, with 11 bases separating them.

The genes are TRBV6-6 and TRBJ1-2; weak D call: TRBD1 (6 bases). The CDR3 has 15 residues. Germline V CDR1 and CDR2: MNHNY, SVGAGI (reference sequence). Trimming took 4 bases from V and 2 from J, leaving 14 bases between them. The CDR3: CASSFTGTPNYGYTF. DNA for the CDR3: TGTGCCAGCAGTTTTACCGGGACACCAAACTATGGCTACACCTTC.

The rearrangement joins TRBV7-3 to TRBJ2-2, with TRBD2 matching 8 bases. CDR3 size: 19 residues. J lost 1 base, V lost 1 base, and 11 bases had no gene match. Germline values: CDR1 SGHTA, CDR2 FQGTGA. CDR3 loop: CASSLNPRAGVRNTGELFF. Written as DNA, the CDR3 is TGTGCCAGCAGCTTAAACCCGCGAGCGGGAGTCAGGAACACCGGGGAGCTGTTTTTT.

The rearrangement uses TRBV2 and TRBJ2-2, with 9 nucleotides matching TRBD1. The CDR3 is 15 amino acids. V lost 6 bases, J lost 4 bases, and 6 bases stayed unmatched. Germline V gene lookup returns CDR1 SNHLY and CDR2 FYNNEI. DNA of the CDR3: TGTGCCAGCAGCGGGGACAGGGCGCGCACCGGGGAGCTGTTTTTT. It encodes CASSGDRARTGELFF.

The chain is built from TRBV7-2 and TRBJ2-3; 11 bases fit TRBD1. The V and J ends lost 4 bases and 5 bases, in that order; junction bases with no gene match: 5. The CDR3 runs to 15 residues. Per germline, CDR1 SGHTA and CDR2 FQGNSA. CDR3 DNA: TGTGCCAGCAGCTGGGGACAGGGGGGGGAAGATACGCAGTATTTT. It is translated as CASSWGQGGEDTQYF. Together with reference TRBV7-2 and TRBJ2-3, the CDR3 gives the full variable domain: GAGVSQSPSNKVTEKGKDVELRCDPISGHTALYWYRQSLGQGLEFLIYFQGNSAPDKSGLPSDRFSAERTGGSVSTLTIQRTQQEDSAVYLCASSWGQGGEDTQYFGPGTRLTVL.

The chain has TRBV6-4 and TRBJ2-1, with TRBD2 matching over 13 bases. The CDR3 is 17 amino acids. V lost 0 bases and J lost 6; bases outside the gene matches: 5. In germline, CDR1 is MRHNA, CDR2 SNTAGT. CDR3 DNA sequence: TGTGCCAGCAGTGACTCCGGCGGGACTAGCGGGATCAATGAGCAGTTCTTC. Protein product: CASSDSGGTSGINEQFF.

This chain connects TRBV27 to TRBJ2-3; 9 bases map to TRBD2. Germline V gives CDR1 MNHEY, CDR2 SMNVEV (reference sequence). The CDR3 is 15 amino acids. V gave up 5 bases and J gave up 2 bases; unmatched junction bases: 5. Written as DNA, the CDR3 is TGTGCCAGCAGTCCAAAGCGGGGGGTCACAGATACGCAGTATTTT. Translation: CASSPKRGVTDTQYF.

The chain uses TRBV7-2 and TRBJ1-5; the D is unclear. This CDR3 spans 15 amino acids. Per germline, CDR1 SGHTA and CDR2 FQGNSA. With 2 bases removed from V and 2 bases from J, the gap between germline ends came to 10 bases. The CDR3 region has the DNA TGTGCCAGCAGCTTAACCCTCGAGGGCAATCAGCCCCAGCATTTT. Translation: CASSLTLEGNQPQHF. The full variable domain, completed using reference TRBV7-2 and TRBJ1-5, is GAGVSQSPSNKVTEKGKDVELRCDPISGHTALYWYRQSLGQGLEFLIYFQGNSAPDKSGLPSDRFSAERTGGSVSTLTIQRTQQEDSAVYLCASSLTLEGNQPQHFGDGTRLSIL.

The chain uses TRBV7-2 and TRBJ1-1; D is possibly TRBD1 (5 bases). The V gene lost 2 bases and the J gene lost 5 bases, with 15 bases spanning the gap. This CDR3 has 15 residues. Germline lookup yields CDR1 SGHTA and CDR2 FQGNSA. The CDR3 DNA reads TGTGCCAGCAGCTTATCGCTTTTTGGGGGGACTGAAGCTTTCTTT. Translation: CASSLSLFGGTEAFF.

This clone showed up just once. The rearrangement links TRBV19 to TRBJ1-1, with D possibly being TRBD1 (5 bases). V lost 0 bases and J lost 1, with 12 bases in between. CDR1 and CDR2 (germline): LNHDA, SQIVND (reference sequence). This CDR3 has 16 amino acids. CDR3 DNA sequence: TGTGCCAGTAGTATAGATGGGGCAGGGAAGAACACTGAAGCTTTCTTT. Translating gives CASSIDGAGKNTEAFF.

The CDR3 sequence is CASSSRPGVVEAFF. CDR3 in DNA: TGTGCCAGCAGCTCCCGGCCAGGTGTCGTTGAAGCTTTCTTT. The V call is TRBV9, the J call TRBJ1-1; D ambiguous. Trimming cost V 4 bases and J 7 bases, with 17 bases left between them. Germline V gene sequence: CDR1 SGDLS, CDR2 YYNGEE. This CDR3 contains 14 residues.

This clone was counted a single time. The chain combines TRBV5-1 with TRBJ1-1; TRBD1 matches at 7 bases. Trimming took 4 bases from V and 4 from J; bases not matched to a gene: 7. The V gene's germline CDR1 is SGHRS and CDR2 YFSETQ. The CDR3 totals 14 residues. The CDR3 DNA follows: TGCGCCAGCAGCCGAGGGACAGCCAGCACTGAAGCTTTCTTT. This sequence encodes CASSRGTASTEAFF. The whole variable domain, remainder taken from reference TRBV5-1 and TRBJ1-1, is KAGVTQTPRYLIKTRGQQVTLSCSPISGHRSVSWYQQTPGQGLQFLFEYFSETQRNKGNFPGRFSGRQFSNSRSEMNVSTLELGDSALYLCASSRGTASTEAFFGQGTRLTVV.